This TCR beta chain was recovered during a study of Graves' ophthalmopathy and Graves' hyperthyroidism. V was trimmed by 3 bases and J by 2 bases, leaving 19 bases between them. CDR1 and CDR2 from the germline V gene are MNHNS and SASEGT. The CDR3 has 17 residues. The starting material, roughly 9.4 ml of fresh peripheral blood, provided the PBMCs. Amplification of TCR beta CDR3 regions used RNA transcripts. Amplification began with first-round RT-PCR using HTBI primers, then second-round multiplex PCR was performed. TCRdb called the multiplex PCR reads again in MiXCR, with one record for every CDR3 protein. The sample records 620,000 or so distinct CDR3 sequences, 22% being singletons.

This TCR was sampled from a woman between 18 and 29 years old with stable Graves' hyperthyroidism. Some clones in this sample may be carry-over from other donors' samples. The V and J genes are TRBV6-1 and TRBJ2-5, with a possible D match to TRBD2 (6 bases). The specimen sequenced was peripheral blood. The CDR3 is CASSDRSGRSNQETQYF. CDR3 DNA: TGTGCCAGCAGTGACCGTTCCGGGAGATCTAATCAAGAGACCCAGTACTTC.